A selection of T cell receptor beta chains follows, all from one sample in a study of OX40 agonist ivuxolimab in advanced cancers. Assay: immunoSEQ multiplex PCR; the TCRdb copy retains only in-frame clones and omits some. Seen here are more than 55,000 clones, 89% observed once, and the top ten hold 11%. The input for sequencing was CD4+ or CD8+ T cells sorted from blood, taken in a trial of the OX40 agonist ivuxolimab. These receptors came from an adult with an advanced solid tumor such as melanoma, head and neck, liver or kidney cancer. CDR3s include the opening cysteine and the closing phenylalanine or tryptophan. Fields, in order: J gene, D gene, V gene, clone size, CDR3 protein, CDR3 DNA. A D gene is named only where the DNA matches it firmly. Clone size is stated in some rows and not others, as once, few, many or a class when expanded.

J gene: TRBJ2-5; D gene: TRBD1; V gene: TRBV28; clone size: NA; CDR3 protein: CASSFRGQTGRIQETQYF; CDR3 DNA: TGTGCCAGCAGTTTTAGGGGGCAGACAGGTCGAATTCAAGAGACCCAGTACTTC
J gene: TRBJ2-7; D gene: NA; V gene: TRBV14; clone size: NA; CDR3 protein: CASSQIFAGSRYEQYF; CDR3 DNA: TGTGCCAGCAGCCAAATCTTTGCGGGGAGTCGCTACGAGCAGTACTTC
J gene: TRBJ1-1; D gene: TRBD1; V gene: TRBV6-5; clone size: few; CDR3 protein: CASSSDRETNTEAFF; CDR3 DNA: TGTGCCAGCAGCTCTGACAGGGAGACGAACACTGAAGCTTTCTTT
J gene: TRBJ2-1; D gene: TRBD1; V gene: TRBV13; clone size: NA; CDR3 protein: CASSTRGRASRNEQFF; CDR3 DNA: TGTGCCAGCAGTACTAGGGGGCGGGCTAGTCGGAATGAGCAGTTCTTC
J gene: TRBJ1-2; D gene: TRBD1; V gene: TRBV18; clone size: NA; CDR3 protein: CASSLGTGGPYGYTF; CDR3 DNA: TGTGCCAGCTCACTAGGGACAGGGGGCCCCTATGGCTACACCTTC
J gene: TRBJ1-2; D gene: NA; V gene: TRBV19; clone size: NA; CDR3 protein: CASRVSGALANYGYTF; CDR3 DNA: TGTGCCAGTAGGGTCTCAGGGGCTCTAGCTAACTATGGCTACACCTTC
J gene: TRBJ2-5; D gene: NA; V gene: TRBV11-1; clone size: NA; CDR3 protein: CASSLALQRETQYF; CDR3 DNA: TGTGCCAGCAGCTTAGCGTTACAAAGAGAGACCCAGTACTTC
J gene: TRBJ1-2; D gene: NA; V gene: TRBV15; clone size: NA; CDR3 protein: CATSRDRYGYTF; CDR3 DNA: TGTGCCACCAGCAGAGATCGGTATGGCTACACCTTC
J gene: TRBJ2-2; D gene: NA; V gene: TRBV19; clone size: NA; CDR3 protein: CASSNRALNTGELFF; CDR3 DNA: TGTGCCAGTAGTAACAGGGCTCTGAACACCGGGGAGCTGTTTTTT
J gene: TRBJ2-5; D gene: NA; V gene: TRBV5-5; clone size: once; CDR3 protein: CASSAGPTQETQYF; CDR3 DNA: TGTGCCAGCAGCGCAGGACCGACACAAGAGACCCAGTACTTC
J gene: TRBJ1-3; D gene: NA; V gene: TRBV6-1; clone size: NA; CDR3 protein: CASSESGGSGNTIYF; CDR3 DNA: TGTGCCAGCAGTGAATCCGGAGGCTCTGGAAACACCATATATTTT
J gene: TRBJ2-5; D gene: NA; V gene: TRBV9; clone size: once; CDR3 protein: CASSDSYMADRETQYF; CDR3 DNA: TGTGCCAGCAGCGACTCCTACATGGCCGATCGGGAGACCCAGTACTTC
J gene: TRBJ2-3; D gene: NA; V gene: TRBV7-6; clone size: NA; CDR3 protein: CASSPLSGGTDTQYF; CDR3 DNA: TGTGCCAGCAGCCCATTATCCGGAGGCACAGATACGCAGTATTTT
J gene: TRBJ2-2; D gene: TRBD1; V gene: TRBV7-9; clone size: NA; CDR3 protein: CASSSRLGQSNTGELFF; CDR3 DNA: TGTGCCAGCAGCTCCCGGCTGGGACAGTCGAACACCGGGGAGCTGTTTTTT
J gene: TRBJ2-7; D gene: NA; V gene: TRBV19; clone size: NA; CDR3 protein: CASKGLHSYEQYF; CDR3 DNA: TGTGCCAGTAAGGGCCTGCACTCCTACGAGCAGTACTTC
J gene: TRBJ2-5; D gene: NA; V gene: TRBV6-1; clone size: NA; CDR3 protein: CASSENREETQYF; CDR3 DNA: TGTGCCAGCAGTGAGAACCGAGAAGAGACCCAGTACTTC
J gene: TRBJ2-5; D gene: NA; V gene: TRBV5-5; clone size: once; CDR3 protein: CASSLGGTGAQYF; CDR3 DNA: TGTGCCAGCAGCTTGGGCGGGACTGGGGCCCAGTACTTC
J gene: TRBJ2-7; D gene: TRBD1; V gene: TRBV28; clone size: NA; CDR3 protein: CASSPTGGRPYEQYF; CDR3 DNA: TGTGCCAGCAGCCCAACAGGGGGAAGGCCCTACGAGCAGTACTTC
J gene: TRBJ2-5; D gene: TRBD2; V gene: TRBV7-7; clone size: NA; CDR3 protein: CASRRGDQETQYF; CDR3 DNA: TGTGCTAGCCGCCGGGGGGACCAAGAGACCCAGTACTTC
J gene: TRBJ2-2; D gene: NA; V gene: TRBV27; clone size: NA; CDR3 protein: CASRWGLITGELFF; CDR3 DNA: TGTGCCAGCCGGTGGGGACTGATCACCGGGGAGCTGTTTTTT
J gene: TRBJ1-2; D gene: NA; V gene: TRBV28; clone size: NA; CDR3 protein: CASSLLLGPGGYHNYGYTF; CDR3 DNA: TGTGCCAGCAGTTTATTGCTGGGACCGGGGGGGTACCATAACTATGGCTACACCTTC
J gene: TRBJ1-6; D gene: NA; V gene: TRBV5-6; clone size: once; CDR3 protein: CASSLAAQAYNSPLHF; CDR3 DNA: TGTGCCAGCAGCCTCGCGGCGCAGGCTTATAATTCACCCCTCCACTTT
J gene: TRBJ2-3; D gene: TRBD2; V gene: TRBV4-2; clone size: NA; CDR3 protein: CASSQSSGGGLDTQYF; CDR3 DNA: TGTGCCAGCAGCCAATCTAGCGGGGGGGGATTGGATACGCAGTATTTT
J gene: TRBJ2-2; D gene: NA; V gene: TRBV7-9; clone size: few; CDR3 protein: CASSLVLQGTGELFF; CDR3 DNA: TGTGCCAGCAGCTTAGTATTACAGGGCACCGGGGAGCTGTTTTTT
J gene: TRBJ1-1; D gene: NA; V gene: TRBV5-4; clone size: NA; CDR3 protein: CASSLWGRDTEAFF; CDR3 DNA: TGTGCCAGCAGCTTGTGGGGAAGAGACACTGAAGCTTTCTTT
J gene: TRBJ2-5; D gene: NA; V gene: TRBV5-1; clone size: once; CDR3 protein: CASRPDSGTQYF; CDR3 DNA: TGCGCCAGCAGACCTGACAGCGGGACCCAGTACTTC
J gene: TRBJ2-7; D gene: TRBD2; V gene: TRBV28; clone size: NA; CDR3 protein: CASSLYSLAGVGEQYF; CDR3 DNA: TGTGCCAGCAGTTTATACTCTCTAGCGGGGGTTGGCGAGCAGTACTTC
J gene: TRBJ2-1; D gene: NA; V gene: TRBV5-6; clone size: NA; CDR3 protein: CASSLAVAGISSEQFF; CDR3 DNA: TGTGCCAGCAGCTTGGCCGTGGCAGGGATTTCGAGTGAGCAGTTCTTC
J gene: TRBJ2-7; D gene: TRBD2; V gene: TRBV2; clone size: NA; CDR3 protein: CASSEERGGPYEQYF; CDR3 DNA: TGTGCCAGCAGTGAAGAACGGGGGGGCCCCTACGAGCAGTACTTC
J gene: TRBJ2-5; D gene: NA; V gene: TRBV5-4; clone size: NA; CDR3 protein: CASSFDRIQETQYF; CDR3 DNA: TGTGCCAGCAGCTTTGACAGAATCCAAGAGACCCAGTACTTC
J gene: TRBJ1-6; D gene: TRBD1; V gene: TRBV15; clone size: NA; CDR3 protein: CATSRVRGRKEGTPLHF; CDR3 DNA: TGTGCCACCAGCAGAGTAAGGGGGCGCAAAGAAGGGACACCCCTCCACTTT
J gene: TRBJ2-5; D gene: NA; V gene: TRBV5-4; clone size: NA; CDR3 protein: CASNERGGQETQYF; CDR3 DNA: TGTGCCAGCAACGAGAGGGGCGGCCAAGAGACCCAGTACTTC
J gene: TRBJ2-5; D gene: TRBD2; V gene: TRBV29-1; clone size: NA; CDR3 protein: CSALGLAGGSETQYF; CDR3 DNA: TGCAGCGCCCTGGGCCTAGCGGGAGGGTCGGAGACCCAGTACTTC
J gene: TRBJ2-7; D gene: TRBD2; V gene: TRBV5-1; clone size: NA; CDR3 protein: CASGDGRAGAYEQYF; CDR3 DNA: TGCGCCAGCGGAGACGGGAGGGCCGGGGCTTACGAGCAGTACTTC
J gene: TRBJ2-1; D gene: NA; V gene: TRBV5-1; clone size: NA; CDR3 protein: CASSLGSYNEQFF; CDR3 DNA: TGCGCCAGCAGCTTAGGATCCTACAATGAGCAGTTCTTC
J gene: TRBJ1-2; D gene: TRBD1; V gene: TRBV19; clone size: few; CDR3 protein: CASSITGTGLNGYTF; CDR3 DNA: TGTGCCAGTAGTATCACCGGGACAGGGTTAAATGGCTACACCTTC
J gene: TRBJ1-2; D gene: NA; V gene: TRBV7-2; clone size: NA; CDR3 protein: CASSQGRNYGYTF; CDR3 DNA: TGTGCCAGCAGCCAGGGACGAAACTATGGCTACACCTTC
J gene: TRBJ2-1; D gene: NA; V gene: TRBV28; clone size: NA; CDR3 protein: CASSLQGLGVGQFF; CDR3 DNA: TGTGCCAGCAGTTTACAGGGGTTGGGCGTTGGGCAGTTCTTC
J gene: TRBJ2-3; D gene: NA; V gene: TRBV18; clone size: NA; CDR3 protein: CASSPGQGSNTQYF; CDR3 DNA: TGTGCCAGCTCACCAGGGCAGGGGTCCAATACGCAGTATTTT
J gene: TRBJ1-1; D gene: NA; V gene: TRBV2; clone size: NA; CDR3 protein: CASNQGNTEAFF; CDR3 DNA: TGTGCCAGCAACCAGGGAAACACTGAAGCTTTCTTT
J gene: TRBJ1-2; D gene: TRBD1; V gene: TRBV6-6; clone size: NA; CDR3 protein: CASSYGDRGGYTF; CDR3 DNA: TGTGCCAGCAGTTACGGGGACAGGGGTGGCTACACCTTC
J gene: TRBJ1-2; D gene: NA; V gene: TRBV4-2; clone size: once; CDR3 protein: CASSLDGGAYGYTF; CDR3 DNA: TGTGCCAGCAGCTTGGACGGGGGGGCCTATGGCTACACCTTC
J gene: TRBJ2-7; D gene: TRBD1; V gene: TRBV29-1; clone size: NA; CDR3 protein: CSVGTVYEQYF; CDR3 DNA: TGCAGCGTCGGGACAGTCTACGAGCAGTACTTC
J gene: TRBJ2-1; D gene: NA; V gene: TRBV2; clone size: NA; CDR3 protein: CASSVDLYNEQFF; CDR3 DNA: TGTGCCAGCAGTGTGGACCTGTACAATGAGCAGTTCTTC
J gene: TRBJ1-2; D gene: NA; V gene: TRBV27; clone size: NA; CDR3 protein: CASSLGGLGGYTF; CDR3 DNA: TGTGCCAGCAGTTTGGGGGGGCTGGGAGGCTACACCTTC
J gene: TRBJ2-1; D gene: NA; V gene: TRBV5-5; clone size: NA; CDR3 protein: CASSPGQYNEQFF; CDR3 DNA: TGTGCCAGCAGCCCAGGACAGTACAATGAGCAGTTCTTC
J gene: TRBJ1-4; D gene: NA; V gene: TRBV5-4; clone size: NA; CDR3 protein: CASSLEAASNEKLFF; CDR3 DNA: TGTGCCAGCAGCTTGGAGGCGGCGTCTAATGAAAAACTGTTTTTT
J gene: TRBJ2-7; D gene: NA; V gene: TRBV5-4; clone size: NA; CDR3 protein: CASSLMSGGDEQYF; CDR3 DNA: TGTGCCAGCAGCTTGATGAGCGGCGGAGACGAGCAGTACTTC
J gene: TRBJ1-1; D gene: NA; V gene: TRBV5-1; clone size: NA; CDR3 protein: CASSLQNTEAFF; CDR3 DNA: TGCGCCAGCAGCTTGCAGAACACTGAAGCTTTCTTT
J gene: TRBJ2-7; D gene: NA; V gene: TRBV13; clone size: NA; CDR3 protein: CASSLGDGSYEQYF; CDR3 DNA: TGTGCCAGCAGCTTGGGGGACGGCTCCTACGAGCAGTACTTC
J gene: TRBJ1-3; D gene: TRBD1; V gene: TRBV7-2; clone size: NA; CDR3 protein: CASSQGQGAGWNTIYF; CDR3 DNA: TGTGCCAGCAGCCAAGGACAGGGGGCAGGTTGGAACACCATATATTTT
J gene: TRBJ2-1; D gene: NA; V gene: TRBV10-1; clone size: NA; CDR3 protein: CASSDLGGLAGNEQFF; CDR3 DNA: TGCGCCAGCAGTGATCTTGGGGGGCTAGCAGGCAATGAGCAGTTCTTC
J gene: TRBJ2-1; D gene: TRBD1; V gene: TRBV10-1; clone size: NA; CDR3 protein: CASSFQGAYNEQFF; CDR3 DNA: TGCGCCAGCAGCTTCCAGGGGGCGTACAATGAGCAGTTCTTC
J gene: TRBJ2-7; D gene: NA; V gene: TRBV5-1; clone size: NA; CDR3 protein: CASSLSRAVSYEQYF; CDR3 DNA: TGCGCCAGCAGCTTGTCCAGGGCCGTGTCCTACGAGCAGTACTTC
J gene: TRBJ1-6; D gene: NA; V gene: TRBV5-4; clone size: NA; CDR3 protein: CASSSRGGQDSPLHF; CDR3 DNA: TGTGCCAGCAGCTCCCGCGGGGGGCAGGATTCACCCCTCCACTTT